Described below is a single TCR beta chain sequence and its context. The antigen remains unidentified. The data were taken from a study of cytomegalovirus exposure and HLA in healthy donors. Looking at the study overall: Around 180 million T cells yielded 90 million to 130 million unique TCR beta sequences, as an earlier analysis found.

Study findings and constraints: Over 15,000 TCR beta sequences were associated with HLA alleles at 0.05 false discovery rate in a later analysis. There were fewer than 200 TCR beta chains listed as cytomegalovirus-associated. Productive status was seen about 90% or about 30% of the time for most TCR beta V segments in an earlier analysis.

It was with 60 Vbeta and 13 Jbeta primers that the PCR ran. TCRdb's table, derived via immunoSEQ multiplex PCR, lists solely in-frame clones and lacks some. The sample consists of around 100,000 clones, approximately 78% of them appearing once. V lost 5 bases and J lost 5, with 15 bases in between. This CDR3 has 14 residues. Germline lookup yields CDR1 LNHNV and CDR2 YYDKDF (reference sequence). The specimen sequenced was PBMCs. The TCR sequence derives from a male donor in good health and CMV-seropositive. J is TRBJ2-5 and V is TRBV15; D ambiguous. Here the CDR3 reads CATSQARSGETQYF. CDR3 sequence (DNA): TGTGCCACCAGCCAGGCACGGTCTGGGGAGACCCAGTACTTC.